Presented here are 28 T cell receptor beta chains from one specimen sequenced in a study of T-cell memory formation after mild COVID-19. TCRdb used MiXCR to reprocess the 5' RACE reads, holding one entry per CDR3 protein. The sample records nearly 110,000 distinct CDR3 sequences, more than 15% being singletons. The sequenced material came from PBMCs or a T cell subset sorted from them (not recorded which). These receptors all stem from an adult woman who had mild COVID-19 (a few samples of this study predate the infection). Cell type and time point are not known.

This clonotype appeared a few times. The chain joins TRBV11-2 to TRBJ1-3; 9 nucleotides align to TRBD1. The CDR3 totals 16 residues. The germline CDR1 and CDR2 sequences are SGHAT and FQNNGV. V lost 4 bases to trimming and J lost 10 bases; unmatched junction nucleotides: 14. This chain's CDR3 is CASSYSPGQGVVTIYF. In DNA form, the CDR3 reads TGTGCCAGCAGCTACTCACCGGGACAGGGCGTTGTTACCATATATTTT.

The CDR3: CSVLQGAGANVLTF. CDR3 in DNA: TGCAGCGTGCTCCAGGGGGCTGGGGCCAACGTCCTGACTTTC. This chain uses TRBV29-1 with TRBJ2-6; 7 nucleotides match TRBD1. From germline, CDR1 is SQVTM and CDR2 ANQGSEA. This CDR3 spans 14 amino acids. The J segment lost 2 bases and the V segment lost 6 bases, leaving 4 bases of the junction unmatched.

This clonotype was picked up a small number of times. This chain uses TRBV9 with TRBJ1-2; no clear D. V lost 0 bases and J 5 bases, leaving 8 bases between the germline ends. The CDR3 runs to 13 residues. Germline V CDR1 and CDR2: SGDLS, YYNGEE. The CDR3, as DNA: TGTGCCAGCAGCGTAGCTACAGCTTATGGCTACACCTTC. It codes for CASSVATAYGYTF. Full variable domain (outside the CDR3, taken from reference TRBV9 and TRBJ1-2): DSGVTQTPKHLITATGQRVTLRCSPRSGDLSVYWYQQSLDQGLQFLIQYYNGEERAKGNILERFSAQQFPDLHSELNLSSLELGDSALYFCASSVATAYGYTFGSGTRLTVV.

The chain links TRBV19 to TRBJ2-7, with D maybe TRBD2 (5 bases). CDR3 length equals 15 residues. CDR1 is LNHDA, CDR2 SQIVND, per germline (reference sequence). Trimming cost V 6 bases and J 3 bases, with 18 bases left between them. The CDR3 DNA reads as TGTGCCAGTAGCTTATTAAGCGGAACAATCTACGAGCAGTACTTC. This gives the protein CASSLLSGTIYEQYF.

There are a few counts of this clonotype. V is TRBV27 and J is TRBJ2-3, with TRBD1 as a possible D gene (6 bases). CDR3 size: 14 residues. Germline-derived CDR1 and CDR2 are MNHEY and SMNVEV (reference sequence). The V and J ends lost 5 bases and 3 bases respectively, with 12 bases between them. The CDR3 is CASSLTRGTDTQYF. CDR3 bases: TGTGCCAGCAGTCTTACTAGGGGGACAGATACGCAGTATTTT.

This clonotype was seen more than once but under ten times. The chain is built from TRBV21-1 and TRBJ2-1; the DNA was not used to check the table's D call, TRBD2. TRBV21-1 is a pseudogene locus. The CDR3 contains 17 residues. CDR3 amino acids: CASSKEGREGPYNEQFF. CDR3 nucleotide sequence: TGTGCCAGCAGCAAAGAAGGGCGGGAGGGCCCTTACAATGAGCAGTTCTTC.

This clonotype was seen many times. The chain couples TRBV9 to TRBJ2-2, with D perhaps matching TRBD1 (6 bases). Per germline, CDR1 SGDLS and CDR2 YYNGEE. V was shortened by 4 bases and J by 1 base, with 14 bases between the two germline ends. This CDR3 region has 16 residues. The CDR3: CASSNTWTENTGELFF. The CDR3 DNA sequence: TGTGCCAGCAGCAACACTTGGACAGAGAACACCGGGGAGCTGTTTTTT. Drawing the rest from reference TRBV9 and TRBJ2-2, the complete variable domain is DSGVTQTPKHLITATGQRVTLRCSPRSGDLSVYWYQQSLDQGLQFLIQYYNGEERAKGNILERFSAQQFPDLHSELNLSSLELGDSALYFCASSNTWTENTGELFFGEGSRLTVL.

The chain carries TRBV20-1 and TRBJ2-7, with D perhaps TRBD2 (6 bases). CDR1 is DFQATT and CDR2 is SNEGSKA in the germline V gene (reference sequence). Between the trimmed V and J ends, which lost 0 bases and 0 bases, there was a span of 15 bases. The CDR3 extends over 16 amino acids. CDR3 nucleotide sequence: TGCAGTGCTAGAGATCAGGCTAGCGCGAGCTCCTACGAGCAGTACTTC. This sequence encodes CSARDQASASSYEQYF.

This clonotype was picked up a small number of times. The CDR3 here is CASSHNRDDYNEQFF. The CDR3 coding sequence is TGCGCCAGCAGCCATAACCGGGACGACTACAATGAGCAGTTCTTC. The chain employs TRBV4-3 and TRBJ2-1; D tentatively fits TRBD1 or TRBD2 (5 bases each). V lost 3 bases and J lost 3, with 12 bases in between. The germline V gene encodes CDR1 LGHNA and CDR2 YSLEER. The CDR3 runs to 15 residues.

CDR3 sequence: CASSPGTGGPEQYF. As DNA, the CDR3 is TGCGCCAGCAGCCCCGGGACAGGGGGCCCCGAGCAGTACTTC. The genes are TRBV4-3 and TRBJ2-7; 12 positions match TRBD1. Looked up from germline, CDR1 is LGHNA and CDR2 is YSLEER. CDR3 size: 14 residues. J lost 6 bases, V lost 4 bases, and 4 bases had no gene match.

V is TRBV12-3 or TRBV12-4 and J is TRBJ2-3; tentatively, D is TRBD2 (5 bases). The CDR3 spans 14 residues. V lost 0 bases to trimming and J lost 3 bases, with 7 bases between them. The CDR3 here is CASSLAGETDTQYF. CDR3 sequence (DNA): TGTGCCAGCAGTTTAGCCGGGGAGACAGATACGCAGTATTTT.

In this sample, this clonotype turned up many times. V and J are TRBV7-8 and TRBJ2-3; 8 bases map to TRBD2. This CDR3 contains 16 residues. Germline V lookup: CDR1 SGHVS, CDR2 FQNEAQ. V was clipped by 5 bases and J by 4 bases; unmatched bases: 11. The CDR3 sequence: CASSRTGTRYADTQYF. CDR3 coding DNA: TGTGCCAGCAGCCGCACCGGGACTAGGTACGCAGATACGCAGTATTTT.

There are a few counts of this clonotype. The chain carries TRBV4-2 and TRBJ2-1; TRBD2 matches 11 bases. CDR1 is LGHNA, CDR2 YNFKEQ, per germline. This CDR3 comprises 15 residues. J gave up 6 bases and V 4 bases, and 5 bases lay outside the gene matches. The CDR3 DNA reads TGTGCCAGCAGCCCACTAGCGGGAGACTCCAATGAGCAGTTCTTC. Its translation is CASSPLAGDSNEQFF.

CDR3 coding DNA: TGTGCCAGCACAACGGGTTTGGCAGATACGCAGTATTTT. Residues: CASTTGLADTQYF. The chain combines TRBV2 with TRBJ2-3, with D hard to call. The CDR3 spans 13 residues. Germline-derived CDR1 and CDR2 are SNHLY and FYNNEI. Between the trimmed V and J ends, which lost 7 bases and 4 bases, there was a span of 12 bases.

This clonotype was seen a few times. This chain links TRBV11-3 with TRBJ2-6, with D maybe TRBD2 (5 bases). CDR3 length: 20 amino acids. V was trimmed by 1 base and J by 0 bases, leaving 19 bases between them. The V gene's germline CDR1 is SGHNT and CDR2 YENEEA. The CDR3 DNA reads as TGTGCCAGCAGCTTAGGGGAGCACCGGACTGTTAGCTCTGGGGCCAACGTCCTGACTTTC. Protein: CASSLGEHRTVSSGANVLTF.

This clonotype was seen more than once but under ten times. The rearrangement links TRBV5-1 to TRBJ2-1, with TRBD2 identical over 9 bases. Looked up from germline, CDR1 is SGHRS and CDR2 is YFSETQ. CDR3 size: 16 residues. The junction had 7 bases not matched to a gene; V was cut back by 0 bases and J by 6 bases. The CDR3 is CASSLGLAGVFNEQFF. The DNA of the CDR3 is TGCGCCAGCAGCTTGGGGTTAGCGGGAGTCTTCAATGAGCAGTTCTTC.

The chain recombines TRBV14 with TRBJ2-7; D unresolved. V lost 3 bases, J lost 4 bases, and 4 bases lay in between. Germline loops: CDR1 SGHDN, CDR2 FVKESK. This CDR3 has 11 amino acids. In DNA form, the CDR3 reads TGTGCCAGCAGCCAGTATTACGAGCAGTACTTC. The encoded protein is CASSQYYEQYF. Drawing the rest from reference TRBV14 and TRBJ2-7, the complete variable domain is EAGVTQFPSHSVIEKGQTVTLRCDPISGHDNLYWYRRVMGKEIKFLLHFVKESKQDESGMPNNRFLAERTGGTYSTLKVQPAELEDSGVYFCASSQYYEQYFGPGTRLTVT.

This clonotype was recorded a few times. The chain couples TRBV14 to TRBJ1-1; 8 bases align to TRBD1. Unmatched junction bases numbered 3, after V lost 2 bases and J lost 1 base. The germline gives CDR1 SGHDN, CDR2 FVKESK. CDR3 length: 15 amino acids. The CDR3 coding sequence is TGTGCCAGCAGCCAACGGACAGGGACGAACACTGAAGCTTTCTTT. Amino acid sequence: CASSQRTGTNTEAFF.

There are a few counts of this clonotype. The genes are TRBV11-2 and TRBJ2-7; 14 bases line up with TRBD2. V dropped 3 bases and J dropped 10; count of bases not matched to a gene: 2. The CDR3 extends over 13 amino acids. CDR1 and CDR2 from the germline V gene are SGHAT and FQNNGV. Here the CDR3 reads CASSLGTSGSQYF. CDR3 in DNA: TGTGCCAGCAGCTTGGGGACTAGCGGGAGTCAGTACTTC.

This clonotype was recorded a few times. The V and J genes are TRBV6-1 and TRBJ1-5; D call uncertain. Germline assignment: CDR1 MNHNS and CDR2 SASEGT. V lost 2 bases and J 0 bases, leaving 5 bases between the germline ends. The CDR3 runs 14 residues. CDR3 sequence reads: CASSEMDSNQPQHF. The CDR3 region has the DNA TGTGCCAGCAGTGAAATGGATAGCAATCAGCCCCAGCATTTT.

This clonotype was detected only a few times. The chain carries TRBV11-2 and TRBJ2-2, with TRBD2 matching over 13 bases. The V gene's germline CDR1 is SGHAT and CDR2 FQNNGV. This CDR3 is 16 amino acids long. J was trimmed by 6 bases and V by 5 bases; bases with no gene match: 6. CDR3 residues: CASSTGLAGVAGELFF. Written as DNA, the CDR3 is TGTGCCAGCAGCACCGGACTAGCGGGAGTGGCCGGGGAGCTGTTTTTT.

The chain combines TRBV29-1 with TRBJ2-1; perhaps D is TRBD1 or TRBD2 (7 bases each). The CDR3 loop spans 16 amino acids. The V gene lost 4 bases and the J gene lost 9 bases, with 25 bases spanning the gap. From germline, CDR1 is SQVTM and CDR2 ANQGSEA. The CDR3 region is CSVAWRAGQSNPEQFF. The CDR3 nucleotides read TGCAGCGTTGCTTGGAGAGCGGGACAGTCCAACCCTGAGCAGTTCTTC.

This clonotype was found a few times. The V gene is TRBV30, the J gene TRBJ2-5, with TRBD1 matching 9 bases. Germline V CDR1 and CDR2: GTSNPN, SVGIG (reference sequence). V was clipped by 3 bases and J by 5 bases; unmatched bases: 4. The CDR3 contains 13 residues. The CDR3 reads CAWREGTGETQYF. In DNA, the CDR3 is TGTGCCTGGAGAGAAGGGACAGGGGAGACCCAGTACTTC.

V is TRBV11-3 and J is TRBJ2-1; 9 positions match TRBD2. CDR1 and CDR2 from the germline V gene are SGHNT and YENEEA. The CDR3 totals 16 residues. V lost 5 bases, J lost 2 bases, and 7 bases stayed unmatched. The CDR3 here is CASSPRASGAYNEQFF. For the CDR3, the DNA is TGTGCCAGCAGCCCCCGGGCTAGCGGGGCCTACAATGAGCAGTTCTTC.

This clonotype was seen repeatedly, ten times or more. CDR3: CASSLMNNGEQYF. The CDR3, as DNA: TGTGCCAGCAGTTTAATGAATAATGGGGAGCAGTACTTC. The rearrangement uses TRBV12-3 or TRBV12-4 and TRBJ2-7; no definite D call. V lost 2 bases, J lost 7 bases, and 12 bases lay in between. This CDR3 contains 13 residues.

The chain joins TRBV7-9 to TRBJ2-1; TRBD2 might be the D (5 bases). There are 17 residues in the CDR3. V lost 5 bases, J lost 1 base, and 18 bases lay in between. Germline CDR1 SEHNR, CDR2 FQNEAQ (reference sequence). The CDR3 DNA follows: TGTGCCAGCAGCGTTGGAGTAGCGAGAGAATCCTACAATGAGCAGTTCTTC. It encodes CASSVGVARESYNEQFF.

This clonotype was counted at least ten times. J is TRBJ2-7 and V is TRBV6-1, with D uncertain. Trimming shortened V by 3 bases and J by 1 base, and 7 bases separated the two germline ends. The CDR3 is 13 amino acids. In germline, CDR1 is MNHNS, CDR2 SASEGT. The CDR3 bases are TGTGCCAGCAGTGACGACCGGTCCTACGAGCAGTACTTC. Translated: CASSDDRSYEQYF.

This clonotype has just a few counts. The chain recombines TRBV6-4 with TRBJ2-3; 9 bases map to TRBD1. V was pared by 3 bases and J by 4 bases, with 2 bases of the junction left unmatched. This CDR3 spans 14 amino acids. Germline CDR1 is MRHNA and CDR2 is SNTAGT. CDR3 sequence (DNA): TGTGCCAGCAGTGAGGGACAGGGAGCAGATACGCAGTATTTT. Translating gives CASSEGQGADTQYF.